The 29 T cell receptor beta chains presented below share a single source sample, sequenced in a study of T cells in Graves' hyperthyroidism and ophthalmopathy (dated by TCRdb to about 2019). The receptor library was made with multiplex PCR. Sequencing instrument: Illumina HiSeq 2000. The TCR beta CDR3 regions were amplified from the RNA transcripts. A first-round RT-PCR of the TCR CDR3 used the HTBI primer set with the Qiagen OneStep RT-PCR kit. The public reads were reprocessed in TCRdb via fastp at Q25 and MiXCR, keeping in-frame beta chains. CDR3 protein duplicates are merged, each entry listing the most common genes and DNA. The sample table lists a few hundred thousand distinct CDR3 sequences, 15% to 20% of them with a count of one. Of the sample, 45% to 55% is held by the ten largest clones. Sequenced input: blood. Receptors were obtained from a woman aged 45 to 65 with Graves' hyperthyroidism.

V usage is TRBV7-9 and J usage is TRBJ2-1; 10 bases map to TRBD2. Trimming removed 5 bases from V and 7 bases from J; junction bases left unmatched: 8. The CDR3 has 15 amino acids. Per germline, CDR1 SEHNR and CDR2 FQNEAQ (reference sequence). The CDR3 is CASSRWTSGINEQFF. CDR3 nucleotides: TGTGCCAGCAGCCGTTGGACTAGCGGAATTAATGAGCAGTTCTTC. The entire variable domain, with the rest obtained from reference TRBV7-9 and TRBJ2-1, is as follows: DTGVSQNPRHKITKRGQNVTFRCDPISEHNRLYWYRQTLGQGPEFLTYFQNEAQLEKSRLLSDRFSAERPKGSFSTLEIQRTEQGDSAMYLCASSRWTSGINEQFFGPGTRLTVL.

The rearrangement uses TRBV9 and TRBJ2-2; D might be TRBD1 (7 bases). The CDR3 loop spans 15 amino acids. Trimming took off 0 bases at V and 6 bases at J, with 12 bases between the two ends. Looked up from germline, CDR1 is SGDLS and CDR2 is YYNGEE. The CDR3: CASSVGGGGPGELFF. CDR3 bases: TGTGCCAGCAGCGTAGGAGGAGGGGGCCCCGGGGAGCTGTTTTTT. Supplemented by reference TRBV9 and TRBJ2-2, the full variable domain reads DSGVTQTPKHLITATGQRVTLRCSPRSGDLSVYWYQQSLDQGLQFLIQYYNGEERAKGNILERFSAQQFPDLHSELNLSSLELGDSALYFCASSVGGGGPGELFFGEGSRLTVL.

This clonotype was found a few times. The chain links TRBV29-1 to TRBJ2-4; the D gene is possibly TRBD2 (6 bases). Between the trimmed V and J ends, which lost 4 bases and 8 bases, there was a span of 12 bases. The CDR3 runs 12 residues. CDR1 is SQVTM and CDR2 is ANQGSEA in the germline V gene. The CDR3 region is CSVVATGDIQYF. CDR3 nucleotides: TGCAGCGTTGTGGCAACGGGGGACATTCAGTACTTC.

This clonotype appeared a few times. Here the CDR3 reads CSALHTQNYGYTF. In nucleotides, the CDR3 is TGCAGCGCCCTCCATACTCAGAACTATGGCTACACCTTC. This chain uses TRBV29-1 with TRBJ1-2, with no clear D. CDR1 and CDR2 (germline): SQVTM, ANQGSEA. The CDR3 sequence is 13 residues long. Trimming removed 7 bases at V and 2 bases at J, with 14 bases between. Based on the CDR3 plus reference TRBV29-1 and TRBJ1-2, the full variable domain is SAVISQKPSRDICQRGTSLTIQCQVDSQVTMMFWYRQQPGQSLTLIATANQGSEATYESGFVIDKFPISRPNLTFSTLTVSNMSPEDSSIYLCSALHTQNYGYTFGSGTRLTVV.

This clonotype has just a few counts. The V call is TRBV29-1, the J call TRBJ1-1, with TRBD1 as a possible D gene (6 bases). CDR3 length equals 14 residues. Per the germline V gene, CDR1 is SQVTM and CDR2 is ANQGSEA. V dropped 7 bases and J dropped 3 bases, with 18 bases sitting between them. This chain's CDR3 is CSANREQGYTEAFF. In DNA form, the CDR3 reads TGCAGCGCTAACCGAGAGCAGGGGTACACTGAAGCTTTCTTT. The full variable domain, rest sourced from reference TRBV29-1 and TRBJ1-1, is SAVISQKPSRDICQRGTSLTIQCQVDSQVTMMFWYRQQPGQSLTLIATANQGSEATYESGFVIDKFPISRPNLTFSTLTVSNMSPEDSSIYLCSANREQGYTEAFFGQGTRLTVV.

This clonotype was counted ten times or more. The chain carries TRBV2 and TRBJ1-2; D ambiguous. Germline V gives CDR1 SNHLY, CDR2 FYNNEI. The CDR3 has 12 amino acids. Trimming took 4 bases from V and 4 from J, leaving 7 bases between them. CDR3 coding DNA: TGTGCCAGCAGTGCCGCCAGCTATGGCTACACCTTC. Its translation is CASSAASYGYTF.

In this sample, this clonotype turned up many times. This chain links TRBV5-1 with TRBJ2-1, with a weak D call TRBD2 (7 bases). CDR1 and CDR2 (germline): SGHRS, YFSETQ. CDR3 length equals 13 residues. V dropped 0 bases and J dropped 11 bases, with 12 bases sitting between them. The CDR3 coding sequence is TGCGCCAGCAGCTTGGGGGGGGGGCAGCAGCAGTTCTTC. This codes for CASSLGGGQQQFF. Together with reference TRBV5-1 and TRBJ2-1, the CDR3 gives the full variable domain: KAGVTQTPRYLIKTRGQQVTLSCSPISGHRSVSWYQQTPGQGLQFLFEYFSETQRNKGNFPGRFSGRQFSNSRSEMNVSTLELGDSALYLCASSLGGGQQQFFGPGTRLTVL.

There are a few counts of this clonotype. The J gene is TRBJ2-1, the V gene TRBV18; D ambiguous. This CDR3 has 12 amino acids. Germline lookup yields CDR1 KGHSH and CDR2 LQKENI. Trimming took off 0 bases at V and 14 bases at J, with 11 bases between the two ends. This chain's CDR3 is CASSPPGSPEFF. The DNA of the CDR3 is TGTGCCAGCTCACCACCTGGCTCCCCCGAGTTCTTC.

This chain joins TRBV2 and TRBJ1-4; D perhaps matches TRBD1 (6 bases). CDR3 size: 20 residues. Germline V gene sequence: CDR1 SNHLY, CDR2 FYNNEI. V dropped 2 bases and J dropped 0 bases, with 22 bases sitting between them. The CDR3 nucleotides read TGTGCCAGCAGTGAAAGGGCGGGGGGCGCATGGTGGTCAACTAATGAAAAACTGTTTTTT. It yields the protein CASSERAGGAWWSTNEKLFF.

This clonotype was detected ten times or more. The chain links TRBV20-1 to TRBJ2-5, with 7 bases that match TRBD2. The trim removed 3 bases at V and 5 bases at J, leaving 12 bases unmatched. From germline, CDR1 is DFQATT and CDR2 SNEGSKA (reference sequence). CDR3 length equals 15 residues. CDR3 nucleotide sequence: TGCAGTGCTAGTATCGCGGGAGATTTGGGGGAGACCCAGTACTTC. Amino acid sequence: CSASIAGDLGETQYF.

In its sample, this clonotype was seen a few times. The chain is built from TRBV27 and TRBJ2-2; D unclear. Trimming removed 6 bases at V and 6 bases at J, with 8 bases between. The CDR3 contains 12 residues. Germline values: CDR1 MNHEY, CDR2 SMNVEV (reference sequence). The CDR3 sequence is CASSINAGELFF. CDR3 DNA sequence: TGTGCCAGCAGCATCAACGCCGGGGAGCTGTTTTTT.

There are many counts of this clonotype. The J gene is TRBJ2-7, the V gene TRBV11-1; D may match TRBD1 or TRBD2 (5 bases each). Germline CDR1 and CDR2: SGHAT and FQDESV (reference sequence). V was shortened by 3 bases and J by 6 bases, with 12 bases between the two germline ends. This CDR3 spans 13 amino acids. The DNA of the CDR3 is TGTGCCAGCAGCTTGCGACAGAGCGGCGAGCAGTACTTC. This translates into CASSLRQSGEQYF. Filled out from reference TRBV11-1 and TRBJ2-7, the complete variable domain reads EAEVAQSPRYKITEKSQAVAFWCDPISGHATLYWYRQILGQGPELLVQFQDESVVDDSQLPKDRFSAERLKGVDSTLKIQPAELGDSAMYLCASSLRQSGEQYFGPGTRLTVT.

The sample holds many counts of this clonotype. CDR3 sequence (DNA): TGTGCCAGCAGCCAACTCATCATGAACACTGAAGCTTTCTTT. This sequence encodes CASSQLIMNTEAFF. The chain uses TRBV14 and TRBJ1-1; D call uncertain. Germline values: CDR1 SGHDN, CDR2 FVKESK. The CDR3 is 14 amino acids. Trimming removed 2 bases from V and 0 bases from J, with 7 bases in between.

This clonotype was found many times. CDR3 in amino acids: CASSFGGGAKDTQYF. The DNA for the CDR3 is TGTGCCAGCAGTTTTGGCGGGGGGGCTAAAGATACGCAGTATTTT. This rearrangement joins TRBV12-3 or TRBV12-4 to TRBJ2-3, with TRBD2 matching 9 bases. V was pared by 3 bases and J by 5 bases, with 6 bases of the junction left unmatched. This CDR3 has 15 amino acids.

This clonotype was detected once. The gene calls are TRBV6-1 and TRBJ2-7; 13 bases are shared with TRBD2. Germline CDR1 and CDR2: MNHNS and SASEGT. There are 16 residues in the CDR3. The ends lost 6 bases at V and 4 bases at J; junction bases unmatched: 9. The CDR3 here is CASRGLAGDPGYEQYF. The CDR3 region has the DNA TGTGCCAGCAGAGGACTAGCGGGAGACCCGGGGTACGAGCAGTACTTC.

The chain joins TRBV28 to TRBJ2-4; D not certain. CDR3 length: 13 residues. Trimming shortened V by 11 bases and J by 5 bases, and 16 bases separated the two germline ends. Germline values: CDR1 MDHEN, CDR2 SYDVKM. The CDR3 DNA is TGTGCCGCCCGAGAGGCAGGAGAAAACATTCAGTACTTC. Encoded protein: CAAREAGENIQYF.

This clonotype was seen many times. This chain joins TRBV11-2 and TRBJ2-1; tentatively, D is TRBD2 (5 bases). The V gene lost 2 bases and the J gene lost 8 bases, with 7 bases spanning the gap. CDR3 size: 12 residues. CDR1 and CDR2 from the germline V gene are SGHAT and FQNNGV. CDR3 region: CASSLRGDEQFF. In nucleotides, the CDR3 is TGTGCCAGCAGCTTACGGGGAGATGAGCAGTTCTTC.

The rearrangement links TRBV6-4 to TRBJ2-2; 11 nucleotides agree with TRBD1. With 6 bases clipped from V and 4 bases from J, the junction kept 1 base outside the gene matches. This CDR3 region has 14 residues. Looked up from germline, CDR1 is MRHNA and CDR2 is SNTAGT. The CDR3: CASSGTGGTGELFF. The CDR3 nucleotides read TGTGCCAGCAGCGGGACAGGGGGCACCGGGGAGCTGTTTTTT.

This clonotype came up many times. This rearrangement joins TRBV5-1 to TRBJ2-6; TRBD1 might be the D (6 bases). CDR1 is SGHRS, CDR2 YFSETQ, per germline. The germline V and J ends were trimmed by 7 bases and 15 bases, with 14 bases remaining between them. The CDR3 spans 11 residues. The CDR3 DNA is TGCGCCAGCGGGGTACAGGGTGCCCTGACTTTC. Its translation: CASGVQGALTF.

This sequence joins TRBV27 and TRBJ1-2; tentative D call: TRBD1 (6 bases). This CDR3 is built from 13 residues. Germline V lookup: CDR1 MNHEY, CDR2 SMNVEV (reference sequence). V lost 6 bases to trimming and J lost 1 base, with 9 bases between them. The CDR3 nucleotides read TGTGCCAGCAGCCGAGGGGGTAACTATGGCTACACCTTC. Translated, it gives CASSRGGNYGYTF.

This clonotype was counted at least ten times. The J gene is TRBJ2-3, the V gene TRBV3-1, with a weak D call TRBD2 (5 bases). Germline values: CDR1 LGHDT, CDR2 YNNKEL (reference sequence). The CDR3 contains 14 residues. V was trimmed by 4 bases and J by 6 bases, leaving 14 bases between them. CDR3 bases: TGTGCCAGCAGCCTTAGCCTAGCTACCGATACGCAGTATTTT. It encodes CASSLSLATDTQYF.

The V and J genes are TRBV28 and TRBJ2-1, with 9 positions matching TRBD2. The CDR3 consists of 16 residues. Germline CDR1 reads MDHEN; CDR2 reads SYDVKM. V lost 5 bases, J lost 3 bases, and 8 bases stayed unmatched. Here the CDR3 reads CASSRLAATFYNEQFF. CDR3 DNA sequence: TGTGCCAGCAGTAGACTAGCGGCCACTTTCTACAATGAGCAGTTCTTC.

The gene calls are TRBV7-6 and TRBJ2-7; maybe TRBD2 (7 bases). V lost 5 bases and J lost 4, with 18 bases in between. CDR3 length equals 15 residues. Germline assignment: CDR1 SGHVS and CDR2 FNYEAQ. CDR3 DNA sequence: TGTGCCAGCAGCGAGGGGGGGGTGGTTCCTTACGAGCAGTACTTC. Residues: CASSEGGVVPYEQYF.

The DNA for the CDR3 is TGTGCCAGCACCACAGGGGGCTCCTACAATGAGCAGTTCTTC. Protein product: CASTTGGSYNEQFF. The chain joins TRBV6-1 to TRBJ2-1, with 8 positions matching TRBD1. Germline lookup yields CDR1 MNHNS and CDR2 SASEGT. Unmatched junction bases numbered 2, after V lost 7 bases and J lost 0 bases. The length of the CDR3 is 14 residues.

The sample holds many counts of this clonotype. The chain has TRBV2 and TRBJ1-2; TRBD1 is a possible D gene (5 bases). The CDR3 length is 14 residues. Trimming stripped 7 bases from V and 0 bases from J, with 12 bases between. Germline lookup yields CDR1 SNHLY and CDR2 FYNNEI. Written as DNA, the CDR3 is TGTGCCAGCACCCCCAGGGCAGCTAACTATGGCTACACCTTC. Translation gives CASTPRAANYGYTF.

The sample holds many counts of this clonotype. The V and J genes are TRBV6-1 and TRBJ2-1; no firm D call. CDR3 length: 13 residues. Trimming left V 2 bases short and J 6 bases short, with 8 bases between. Germline CDR1 and CDR2: MNHNS and SASEGT. CDR3 sequence (DNA): TGTGCCAGCAGTGAATACTTGGGCAATGAGCAGTTCTTC. Encoded protein: CASSEYLGNEQFF.

This clonotype was picked up many times. J is TRBJ1-2 and V is TRBV3-1; possible D gene TRBD1, 5 bases. Deletions cut 5 bases from V and 4 bases from J, with 20 bases between. The germline V gene encodes CDR1 LGHDT and CDR2 YNNKEL (reference sequence). The length of the CDR3 is 16 residues. The DNA for the CDR3 is TGTGCCAGCAGCGCGGCAGCCTCGGACATAATCTATGGCTACACCTTC. Amino acids: CASSAAASDIIYGYTF.

This clonotype appeared a few times. The chain links TRBV6-1 to TRBJ1-1, with D unclear. V was trimmed by 2 bases and J by 1 base, leaving 8 bases between them. Germline CDR1 is MNHNS and CDR2 is SASEGT. The CDR3 is 14 residues long. CDR3 sequence reads: CASSEFGSNTEAFF. CDR3 DNA: TGTGCCAGCAGTGAATTTGGGTCGAACACTGAAGCTTTCTTT.

This clonotype was counted at least ten times. The genes are TRBV7-8 and TRBJ2-1; D is unclear. Germline CDR1 and CDR2: SGHVS and FQNEAQ. Deletions cut 5 bases from V and 0 bases from J, with 14 bases between. The CDR3 length is 16 residues. The CDR3 nucleotides read TGTGCCAGCAGCGCCCGGTGGGGTAGCTCCTACAATGAGCAGTTCTTC. Its translation: CASSARWGSSYNEQFF.